These 12 T cell receptor beta chains share one sample of origin, sequenced in a study of Ad26.COV2.S vaccination and SARS-CoV-2 variants. Treatment defined: 15 to 20 received Ad26.COV2.S at low or high dose, single or two shots; 5 received placebo; per-sample allocation not given. At day 63 after the first vaccine or placebo injection, samples were drawn. Sequencing used immunoSEQ multiplex PCR; TCRdb keeps in-frame clones, though not all of them. The sample yields 350,000 to 400,000 clones, 75% to 90% seen once. Sequencing was performed on peripheral blood, taken in a trial of Ad26.COV2.S vaccine versus placebo. The receptors were sampled from a person aged 18-65 years who received the Ad26.COV2.S COVID-19 vaccine or a placebo.

The V and J genes are TRBV2 and TRBJ1-1, with a weak D call TRBD1 (6 bases). Trimming cost V 8 bases and J 3 bases, with 13 bases left between them. The CDR3 length is 13 residues. Per the germline V gene, CDR1 is SNHLY and CDR2 is FYNNEI. As DNA, the CDR3 is TGTGCCAGCCAGGGGTTAAGGGACACTGAAGCTTTCTTT. Translation gives CASQGLRDTEAFF.

CDR3: CASSLWTGGGNTIYF. CDR3 in DNA: TGTGCCAGCAGCCTATGGACAGGGGGCGGAAACACCATATATTTT. The genes are TRBV7-2 and TRBJ1-3; TRBD1 aligns across 11 bases. J lost 4 bases, V lost 5 bases, and 4 bases had no gene match. This CDR3 contains 15 residues. Germline V CDR1 and CDR2: SGHTA, FQGNSA.

The V gene is TRBV5-6, the J gene TRBJ2-1; D ambiguous. Germline V gives CDR1 SGHDT, CDR2 YYEEEE. Trimming shortened V by 0 bases and J by 0 bases, and 7 bases separated the two germline ends. There are 15 residues in the CDR3. CDR3 protein: CASSLGGSSYNEQFF. The CDR3 DNA follows: TGTGCCAGCAGCTTGGGGGGTAGCTCCTACAATGAGCAGTTCTTC.

This sequence joins TRBV7-8 and TRBJ2-7; D tentatively fits TRBD1 or TRBD2 (6 bases each). This CDR3 spans 14 amino acids. Germline assignment: CDR1 SGHVS and CDR2 FQNEAQ. V shed 4 bases and J shed 7 bases, with 17 bases lying between them. The CDR3 DNA sequence: TGTGCCAGCAGCTCTAGGGGGGCCCTCTGGGAGCAGTACTTC. It encodes CASSSRGALWEQYF. The full variable domain, rest sourced from reference TRBV7-8 and TRBJ2-7, is GAGVSQSPRYKVAKRGQDVALRCDPISGHVSLFWYQQALGQGPEFLTYFQNEAQLDKSGLPSDRFFAERPEGSVSTLKIQRTQQEDSAVYLCASSSRGALWEQYFGPGTRLTVT.

The chain recombines TRBV30 with TRBJ1-1; the D is unclear. V shed 2 bases and J shed 2 bases, with 9 bases lying between them. The CDR3 is made up of 13 amino acids. The germline CDR1 and CDR2 sequences are GTSNPN and SVGIG (reference sequence). The CDR3 is CAWSLMGNTEAFF. Here the CDR3 DNA reads TGTGCCTGGAGTCTCATGGGCAACACTGAAGCTTTCTTT.

The V and J genes are TRBV29-1 and TRBJ1-3; 8 bases are a match to TRBD1. Trimming cost V 3 bases and J 2 bases; bases outside gene matches: 6. The CDR3 sequence is 15 residues long. Germline CDR1 and CDR2: SQVTM and ANQGSEA. In DNA, the CDR3 is TGCAGCGTTGATGTCACAGGGGGAACTGGAAACACCATATATTTT. As protein: CSVDVTGGTGNTIYF.

As for this clone: This CDR3 is also generated by other DNA sequences in the sample. The V gene is TRBV12-3 or TRBV12-4, the J gene TRBJ2-7, with a weak D call TRBD1 (5 bases). The CDR3 loop spans 13 amino acids. V lost 3 bases, J lost 4 bases, and 10 bases lay in between. The CDR3 nucleotides are TGTGCCAGCAGTTTGGGGCAGGGTTACGAGCAGTACTTC. Amino acid sequence: CASSLGQGYEQYF.

This rearrangement joins TRBV6-6 to TRBJ2-7, with TRBD2 matching 12 bases. CDR3 length equals 15 residues. The germline CDR1 and CDR2 sequences are MNHNY and SVGAGI (reference sequence). With V trimmed by 4 bases and J by 6 bases, 7 bases remained unmatched. CDR3 residues: CASSSRLAGDREQYF. The CDR3 coding sequence is TGTGCCAGCAGTTCTAGACTAGCGGGAGATCGCGAGCAGTACTTC.

In DNA, the CDR3 is TGCAGTGCCTTAGGCGGGACAGGGTTCTACGAGCAGTACTTC. Translated, it gives CSALGGTGFYEQYF. The rearrangement joins TRBV29-1 to TRBJ2-7, with TRBD1 matching over 9 bases. The germline V gene encodes CDR1 SQVTM and CDR2 ANQGSEA. This CDR3 comprises 14 residues.

The chain joins TRBV6-4 to TRBJ1-5, with D hard to call. The germline V gene has CDR1 MRHNA and CDR2 SNTAGT. Trimming left V 0 bases short and J 4 bases short, with 13 bases between. The CDR3 loop spans 16 amino acids. The CDR3 reads CASSDSRPRGNQPQHF. The CDR3 DNA is TGTGCCAGCAGTGACTCGAGGCCGAGAGGTAATCAGCCCCAGCATTTT.

This clone was found once. This chain joins TRBV5-5 and TRBJ2-2; 8 nucleotides match TRBD2. Per the germline V gene, CDR1 is SGHKS and CDR2 is YYEKEE (reference sequence). The CDR3 contains 14 residues. Trimming removed 10 bases from V and 0 bases from J; junction bases left unmatched: 5. The CDR3 coding sequence is TGTGCCTCAATAGCGGGGCCGAACACCGGGGAGCTGTTTTTT. It is translated as CASIAGPNTGELFF.

This rearrangement joins TRBV30 to TRBJ1-1; 8 positions agree with TRBD1. This CDR3 spans 17 amino acids. Germline CDR1 reads GTSNPN; CDR2 reads SVGIG (reference sequence). V was clipped by 3 bases and J by 0 bases; unmatched bases: 12. CDR3 protein: CAWRGPTGEVMNTEAFF. The DNA for the CDR3 is TGTGCCTGGAGGGGTCCGACAGGGGAGGTTATGAACACTGAAGCTTTCTTT.